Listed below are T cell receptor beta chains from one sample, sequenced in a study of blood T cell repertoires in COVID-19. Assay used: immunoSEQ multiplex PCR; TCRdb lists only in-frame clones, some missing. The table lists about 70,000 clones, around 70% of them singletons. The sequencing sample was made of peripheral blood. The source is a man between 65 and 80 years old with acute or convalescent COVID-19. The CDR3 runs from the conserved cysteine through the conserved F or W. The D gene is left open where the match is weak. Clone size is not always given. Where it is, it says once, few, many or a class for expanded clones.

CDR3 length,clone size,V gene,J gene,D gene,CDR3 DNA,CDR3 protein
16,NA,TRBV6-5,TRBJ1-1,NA,TGTGCCAGCAGTTACTCGAGATGGAGATTTAACACTGAAGCTTTCTTT,CASSYSRWRFNTEAFF
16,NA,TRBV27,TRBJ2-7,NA,TGTGCCAGCAACCCCTGGGGGAGGGGGTCTTCGGATGAGCAGTACTTC,CASNPWGRGSSDEQYF
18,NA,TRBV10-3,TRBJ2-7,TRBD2,TGTGCCATCAGTGAGAGGCAGATGACTAGCGGGACCTCCTACGAGCAGTACTTC,CAISERQMTSGTSYEQYF
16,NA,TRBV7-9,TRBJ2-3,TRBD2,TGTGCCAGCAGCTTAGTCCTAGCGGGAGGGACAGATACGCAGTATTTT,CASSLVLAGGTDTQYF
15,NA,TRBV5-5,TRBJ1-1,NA,NA,CASSLAQAANTEAFF
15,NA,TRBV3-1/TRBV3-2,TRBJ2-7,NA,TGTGCCAGCAGCCCGGTCGGCGGGTCCTTCCACGAGCAGTACTTC,CASSPVGGSFHEQYF
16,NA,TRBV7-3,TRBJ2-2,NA,TGTGCCAGCAGCCCTCTTAGTGGCGGGACGGCCGGGGAGCTGTTTTTT,CASSPLSGGTAGELFF
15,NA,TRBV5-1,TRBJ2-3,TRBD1,TGCGCCAGCAGCGCCACAGGGGTTGGCACAGATACGCAGTATTTT,CASSATGVGTDTQYF
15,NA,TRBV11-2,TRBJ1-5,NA,TGTGCCAGCAGCTCCGGTCCCCTTTCCGATCAGCCCCAGCATTTT,CASSSGPLSDQPQHF
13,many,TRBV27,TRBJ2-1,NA,TGTGCCAGCAGTTCCAGCAGGGACAATGAGCAGTTCTTC,CASSSSRDNEQFF
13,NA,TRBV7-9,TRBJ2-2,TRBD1,TGTGCCAGCAGCACGGACAGGGCCGGGGAGCTGTTTTTT,CASSTDRAGELFF
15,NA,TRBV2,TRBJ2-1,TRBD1,TGTGCCAGCAGGGGACAGAAAACAACAAACAATGAGCAGTTCTTC,CASRGQKTTNNEQFF
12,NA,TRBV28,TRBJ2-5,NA,TGTGCCAGCAGTCGCAGGGGACAGACCCAGTACTTC,CASSRRGQTQYF
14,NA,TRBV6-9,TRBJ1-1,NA,TGTGCCACATTGGACAGCGCCACGAACACTGAAGCTTTCTTT,CATLDSATNTEAFF
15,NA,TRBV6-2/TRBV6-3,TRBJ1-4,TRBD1,TGTGCCAGCAGTAGTGCCGGGACAGGGGAAGAAAAACTGTTTTTT,CASSSAGTGEEKLFF
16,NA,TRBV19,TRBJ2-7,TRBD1,TGTGCCAGTAGTATAGATCACGGACAGGCTACATTCGAGCAGTACTTC,CASSIDHGQATFEQYF
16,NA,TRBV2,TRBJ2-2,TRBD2,TGTGCCAGCAGTAGGACTAGCGGAGCGACCACCGGGGAGCTGTTTTTT,CASSRTSGATTGELFF
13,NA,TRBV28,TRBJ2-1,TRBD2,TGTGCCAGCAGGGGGGGGTTCTACAATGAGCAGTTCTTC,CASRGGFYNEQFF
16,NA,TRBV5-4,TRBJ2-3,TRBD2,TGTGCCAGCAGCTTAAATGCGGGGGGAGTCACAGATACGCAGTATTTT,CASSLNAGGVTDTQYF
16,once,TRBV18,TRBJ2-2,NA,TGTGCCAGCTCACCTCGGGGGACGGTGAACACCGGGGAGCTGTTTTTT,CASSPRGTVNTGELFF
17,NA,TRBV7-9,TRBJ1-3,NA,TGTGCCAGCAGCTCCTATTCCCAGGCTGGTTCTGGAAACACCATATATTTT,CASSSYSQAGSGNTIYF
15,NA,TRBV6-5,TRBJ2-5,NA,TGTGCCAGCAGTTACTCAGGGGGGGGCCAAGAGACCCAGTACTTC,CASSYSGGGQETQYF
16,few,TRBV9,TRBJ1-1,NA,TGTGCCAGCTCCCGAGGGAGACAAGCTTTGAACACTGAAGCTTTCTTT,CASSRGRQALNTEAFF
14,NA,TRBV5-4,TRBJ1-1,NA,TGTGCCAGCAGCTCGGGGGGGCGGCGGACTGAAGCTTTCTTT,CASSSGGRRTEAFF
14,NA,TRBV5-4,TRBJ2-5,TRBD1,TGTGCCAGCATGAAGACAGGGGGCCTAGAGACCCAGTACTTC,CASMKTGGLETQYF
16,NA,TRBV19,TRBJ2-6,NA,TGTGCCAGTAGTACCCACAGGATCTCTGGGGCCAACGTCCTGACTTTC,CASSTHRISGANVLTF
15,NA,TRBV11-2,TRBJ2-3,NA,TGTGCCAGCAGCCCTAACTCCTACAGCCCTGTAACGCAGTATTTT,CASSPNSYSPVTQYF
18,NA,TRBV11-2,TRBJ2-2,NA,TGTGCCAGCAGCTTAGATAGTACGGGGTTCCCGAACACCGGGGAGCTGTTTTTT,CASSLDSTGFPNTGELFF
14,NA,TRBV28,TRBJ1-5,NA,TGTGCCAGCAGTTTAGAACGGTCCGATCAGCCCCAGCATTTT,CASSLERSDQPQHF
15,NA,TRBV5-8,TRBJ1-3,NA,TGTGCCAGCAGCTTGGGGGCAGGGGTCGGAAACACCATATATTTT,CASSLGAGVGNTIYF
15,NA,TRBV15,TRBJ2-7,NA,TGTGCCACCAGCAGAGCACCGGACAGTTACTACGAGCAGTACTTC,CATSRAPDSYYEQYF
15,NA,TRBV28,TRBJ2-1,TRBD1,TGTGCCAGCAGTGATACAGGGGCCCGTTACAATGAGCAGTTCTTC,CASSDTGARYNEQFF
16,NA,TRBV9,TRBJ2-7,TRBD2,TGTGCCAGCAGCGTAAACTCCATGGGAGGGCCTTACGAGCAGTACTTC,CASSVNSMGGPYEQYF
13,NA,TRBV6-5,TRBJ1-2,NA,TGTGCCAGCAGTTATAGTGCCTCCTATGGCTACACCTTC,CASSYSASYGYTF
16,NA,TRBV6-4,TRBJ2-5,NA,TGTGCCAGCAGGGGGGAGCCACTAGCTCCCCGAGAGACCCAGTACTTC,CASRGEPLAPRETQYF
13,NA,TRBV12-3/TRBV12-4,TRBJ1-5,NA,TGTGCCAGCAGGTTACTTGACAGTTCGCCCCAGCATTTT,CASRLLDSSPQHF
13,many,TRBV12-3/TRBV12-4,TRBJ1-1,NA,TGTGCCAGCAGTTTAGCCAGGGGTACTGAAGCTTTCTTT,CASSLARGTEAFF
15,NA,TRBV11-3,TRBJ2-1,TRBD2,TGTGCCAGCAGCTGGGGGTCTAGCGGGAAGGATGAGCAGTTCTTC,CASSWGSSGKDEQFF
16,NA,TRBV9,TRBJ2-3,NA,TGTGCCAGCAGCGTAGATCCGGACTCCTCGGGATATACGCAGTATTTT,CASSVDPDSSGYTQYF
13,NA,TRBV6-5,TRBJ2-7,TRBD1,TGTGCCAGCAGTCTACAGGGGGCCTACGAGCAGTACTTC,CASSLQGAYEQYF
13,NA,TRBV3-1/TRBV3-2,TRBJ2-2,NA,TGTGCCAGCACCCACGGGATCACCGGGGAGCTGTTTTTT,CASTHGITGELFF
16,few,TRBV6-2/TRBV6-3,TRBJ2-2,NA,TGTGCCAGCAGTTACTCTCCTATCCAAAACACCGGGGAGCTGTTTTTT,CASSYSPIQNTGELFF
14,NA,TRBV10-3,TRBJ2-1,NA,TGTGCCATCAGACCTGACCGGGCGGGCAATGAGCAGTTCTTC,CAIRPDRAGNEQFF
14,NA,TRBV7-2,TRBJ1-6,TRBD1,TGTGCCAGCAGCGTGACAGGGAGCAATTCACCCCTCCACTTT,CASSVTGSNSPLHF
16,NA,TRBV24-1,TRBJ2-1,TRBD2,TGTGCCACCAGTGGGGGGCGGGAGGGTAGCTACAATGAGCAGTTCTTC,CATSGGREGSYNEQFF
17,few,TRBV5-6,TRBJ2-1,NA,TGTGCCAGCAGCTTGAGGAGGCAGTACGGCTCCTACAATGAGCAGTTCTTC,CASSLRRQYGSYNEQFF
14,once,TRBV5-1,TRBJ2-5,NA,TGCGCCAGCAGCGCCGTGGCAGACCAAGAGACCCAGTACTTC,CASSAVADQETQYF
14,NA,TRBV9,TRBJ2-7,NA,TGTGCCAGCAGCGTCGCAGGGAAAGGCTACGAGCAGTACTTC,CASSVAGKGYEQYF
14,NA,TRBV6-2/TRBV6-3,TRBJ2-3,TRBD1,TGTGCCAGCAGCCGGGGACAGAGCACAGATACGCAGTATTTT,CASSRGQSTDTQYF
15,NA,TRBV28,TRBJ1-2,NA,TGTGCCAGCAGTCCTTTAAATGGGGGCGCTGGCGGCTACACCTTC,CASSPLNGGAGGYTF
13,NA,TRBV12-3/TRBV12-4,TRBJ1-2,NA,TGTGCCAGCAGTTTCCCAAATTTTGAGGGCTACACCTTC,CASSFPNFEGYTF
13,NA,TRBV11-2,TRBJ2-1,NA,TGTGCCAGCAGCTTAACCGGGTATGATGAGCAGTTCTTC,CASSLTGYDEQFF
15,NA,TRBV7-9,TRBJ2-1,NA,TGTGCCAGCAGCCAAGCCCCCCAGGGGTGGAATGAGCAGTTCTTC,CASSQAPQGWNEQFF
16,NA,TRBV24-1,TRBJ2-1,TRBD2,TGTGCCACCAGTGATTTCACTAGCGGGAGAGGTAATGAGCAGTTCTTC,CATSDFTSGRGNEQFF
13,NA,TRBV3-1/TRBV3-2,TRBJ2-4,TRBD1,TGTGCCAGCAGCCAAGGGGACAGAAACATTCAGTACTTC,CASSQGDRNIQYF
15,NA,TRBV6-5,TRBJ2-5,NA,TGTGCCAGCAGTTACGGGGCAGGGGTGAAGGAGACCCAGTACTTC,CASSYGAGVKETQYF
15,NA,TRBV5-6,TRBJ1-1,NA,TGTGCCAGCAGCTTGGGCGGGGTCATGAACACTGAAGCTTTCTTT,CASSLGGVMNTEAFF
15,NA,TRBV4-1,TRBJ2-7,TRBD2,TGCGCCAGCAGCGATCCGGGACTAGTTTCCTACGAGCAGTACTTC,CASSDPGLVSYEQYF